The clone carrying this T cell receptor beta chain showed up many times. TCRdb used MiXCR to reprocess the reads, holding one entry per CDR3 protein. The top ten clones hold 20% to 30% of a sample with more than 500,000 distinct CDR3 sequences, 16% of them seen once. Looked up from germline, CDR1 is SGHVS and CDR2 is FNYEAQ. Trimming took 1 base from V and 8 from J, leaving 14 bases between them. The CDR3 has 15 amino acids. The entry originates in a study of T cell repertoires in cytomegalovirus infection. The TCR sequence derives from a human donor in good health (CMV status not recorded). Some clones in this sample may be carry-over from other donors' samples. The chain combines TRBV7-6 with TRBJ2-2; no reliable D call. Sequencing used CD8+ T cells from PBMCs. CDR3 loop: CASSLGGAAAGELFF. The CDR3 DNA reads TGTGCCAGCAGCTTAGGAGGCGCAGCCGCGGGGGAGCTGTTTTTT.